A selection of T cell receptor beta chains follows, all from one sample in a study of tumor and adjacent non-tumor tissue in lung cancer. TCRdb redid the calling of the multiplex PCR reads with MiXCR, one entry per CDR3 protein. Of 120,000 or so distinct CDR3 sequences listed, 66% were seen once; the top ten hold around 13%. Sequencing was carried out using lung tumor tissue. The source of these receptors is a man aged 25 to 40 with non-small cell lung cancer. CDR3s include the opening cysteine and the closing phenylalanine or tryptophan. A D gene is named only where the DNA matches it firmly. Size is omitted from some rows. Given values are once, few, many or a class for expanded clones.

>-|TRBV12-3/TRBV12-4|15|TRBJ2-7|-
CASSLGGSSDYKQYF
TGTGCTAGCAGTTTAGGCGGCAGTTCCGACTACAAACAGTACTTC
>many|TRBV5-6|13|TRBJ1-1|-
CASSWTVNTEAFF
TGTGCCAGCAGCTGGACAGTGAACACTGAAGCTTTCTTT
>-|TRBV6-6|12|TRBJ1-1|TRBD1
CAISPMTGEAFF
TGTGCCATCAGCCCCATGACAGGGGAAGCTTTCTTT
>many|TRBV12-5|13|TRBJ2-5|-
CASGTGTPETQYF
TGTGCTAGTGGCACCGGGACACCCGAGACCCAGTACTTC
>few|TRBV20-1|15|TRBJ2-5|-
CSARDSRGIGETQYF
TGCAGTGCTAGAGATTCCAGGGGAATTGGGGAGACCCAGTACTTC
>many|TRBV20-1|17|TRBJ2-3|-
CSAGGGLEGGLSDTQYF
TGCAGTGCAGGAGGAGGATTAGAGGGGGGCCTCTCAGATACGCAGTATTTT
>medium-sized|TRBV20-1|14|TRBJ2-7|TRBD1
CSASGDSPLYEQYF
TGCAGTGCTAGTGGGGACAGTCCTCTCTACGAGCAGTACTTC
>-|TRBV20-1|14|TRBJ2-1|-
CSATWISFYNEQFF
TGCAGTGCTACTTGGATTAGCTTCTACAATGAGCAGTTCTTC
>-|TRBV30|12|TRBJ2-2|-
CAWSPSPGELFF
TGTGCCTGGAGTCCTTCCCCCGGGGAGCTGTTTTTT
>medium-sized|TRBV5-4|13|TRBJ2-7|-
CASSPGLWDEQYF
TGTGCCAGCAGCCCGGGCCTTTGGGACGAGCAGTACTTC
>-|TRBV12-3/TRBV12-4|15|TRBJ2-1|-
CASSPPGGGNNKQFF
TGTGCCAGCAGTCCCCCAGGTGGCGGAAATAATAAGCAGTTCTTC
>-|TRBV28|18|TRBJ2-1|-
CANSSPIAEKSSYNAQFF
TGTGCCAACAGTTCCCCCATAGCGGAGAAGAGCTCCTACAATGCACAGTTCTTC
>medium-sized|TRBV11-3|17|TRBJ2-3|TRBD2
CASSPSPSGVSTDTQYF
TGTGCCAGCAGCCCCAGCCCTAGCGGGGTTAGCACAGATACGCAGTATTTT
>-|TRBV11-3|13|TRBJ1-3|TRBD1
CASSTGVGKTIYF
TGTGCCAGCAGCACAGGGGTTGGAAAGACCATATATTTT
>-|TRBV7-9|16|TRBJ2-1|TRBD2
CASSLLTSGRAGEQFF
TGTGCCAGCAGCTTGCTGACTAGCGGGAGGGCCGGTGAGCAGTTCTTC
>-|TRBV7-8|19|TRBJ1-3|-
CASSFPGRGRIQTLDTIYF
TGTGCCAGCAGCTTCCCCGGGAGGGGCCGAATTCAAACCCTCGACACCATATATTTT
>-|TRBV20-1|15|TRBJ2-3|TRBD1
CSATTGGWGNQPQYF
TGTAGTGCAACGACAGGGGGCTGGGGCAATCAGCCCCAGTATTTT
>-|TRBV4-1|15|TRBJ1-5|-
CTSSQDRLSNQPQHF
TGCACCAGCAGTCAAGATAGGCTTAGCAATCAGCCCCAGCATTTT
>few|TRBV12-3/TRBV12-4|15|TRBJ2-1|TRBD2
CASSPTSGERNEQFF
TGTGCCAGCAGTCCGACTAGCGGGGAAAGAAATGAGCAGTTCTTC
>-|TRBV7-8|11|TRBJ1-1|-
CVSSLNTEALF
TGTGTCAGCAGCTTAAACACTGAAGCTTTATTT
>-|TRBV20-1|14|TRBJ1-4|TRBD1
CNAARQGGYEKLFF
TGCAATGCTGCCCGACAGGGCGGATATGAAAAACTGTTTTTT
>once|TRBV11-2|11|TRBJ2-2|-
CASSDSTGGIF
TGTGCCAGCAGCGATTCAACGGGCGGCATTTTT
>-|TRBV20-1|14|TRBJ2-1|TRBD2
CSARGGRGDHEQFF
TGCAGTGCTAGAGGCGGGAGAGGGGACCATGAGCAGTTCTTC
>-|TRBV12-3/TRBV12-4|14|TRBJ2-7|TRBD2
CVSSLGQRGDEQYF
TGTGTCAGCAGTTTAGGTCAGCGGGGAGACGAGCAGTACTTC
>-|TRBV11-2|16|TRBJ2-3|TRBD1
CASRRDREGVADTQYF
TGTGCCAGCAGGCGAGACAGGGAAGGTGTTGCAGATACTCAGTATTTT
>-|TRBV6-1|16|TRBJ2-6|TRBD2
CTSIIIAGAGANVLTF
TGTACCAGCATAATAATAGCGGGAGCTGGGGCCAACGTCCTGACTTTC
>-|TRBV20-1|11|TRBJ1-4|-
CSARIGEKLCF
TGCAGTGCTAGAATCGGTGAAAAACTGTGTTTT
>-|TRBV28|12|TRBJ2-3|-
CAGSLKADTQYF
TGTGCCGGCAGTTTAAAGGCAGATACGCAGTATTTT
>few|TRBV6-1|14|TRBJ1-6|-
CAVGRSSYNSPLHF
TGTGCCGTGGGGCGGAGCTCCTATAATTCACCCCTCCACTTT
>-|TRBV12-3/TRBV12-4|14|TRBJ2-3|TRBD2
CANRGLAGTDTQYF
TGTGCCAACCGGGGACTAGCGGGCACGGATACGCAGTATTTT
>-|TRBV12-3/TRBV12-4|13|TRBJ2-2|-
CDSSKQSTGELFF
TGTGACAGCAGTAAACAGTCGACCGGGGAACTGTTTTTT